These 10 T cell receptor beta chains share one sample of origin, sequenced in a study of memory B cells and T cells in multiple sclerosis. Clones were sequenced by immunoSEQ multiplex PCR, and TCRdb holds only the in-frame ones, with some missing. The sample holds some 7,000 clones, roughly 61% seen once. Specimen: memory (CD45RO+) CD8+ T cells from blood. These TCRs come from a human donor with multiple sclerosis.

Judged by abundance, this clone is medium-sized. The CDR3 is CASSYSMTGGHQPQHF. CDR3 sequence (DNA): TGTGCCAGCAGTTACTCGATGACAGGGGGACACCAGCCCCAGCATTTT. This chain joins TRBV6-6 and TRBJ1-5; 9 nucleotides match TRBD1. The CDR3 is 16 residues long. Germline V gene lookup returns CDR1 MNHNY and CDR2 SVGAGI (reference sequence). J was trimmed by 7 bases and V by 0 bases; bases with no gene match: 7.

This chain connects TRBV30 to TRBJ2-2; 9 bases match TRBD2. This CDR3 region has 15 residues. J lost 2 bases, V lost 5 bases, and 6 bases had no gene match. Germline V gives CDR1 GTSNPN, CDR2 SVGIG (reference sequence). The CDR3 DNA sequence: TGTGCCTGGGGTGGACTAGCGTCTAACACCGGGGAGCTGTTTTTT. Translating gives CAWGGLASNTGELFF.

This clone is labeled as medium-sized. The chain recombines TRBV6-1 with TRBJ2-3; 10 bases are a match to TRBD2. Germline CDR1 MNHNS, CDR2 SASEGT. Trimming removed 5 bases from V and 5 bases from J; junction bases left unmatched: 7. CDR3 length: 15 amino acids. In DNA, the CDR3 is TGTGCCAGCAGTTCAAGCGGGGGGGCGGTAGATACGCAGTATTTT. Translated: CASSSSGGAVDTQYF.

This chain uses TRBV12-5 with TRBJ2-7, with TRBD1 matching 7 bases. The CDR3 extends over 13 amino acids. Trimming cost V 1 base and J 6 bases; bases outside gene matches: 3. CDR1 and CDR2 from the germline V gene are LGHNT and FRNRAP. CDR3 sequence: CASGLGQGFEQYF. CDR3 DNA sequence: TGTGCTAGTGGTTTGGGACAGGGATTCGAGCAGTACTTC.

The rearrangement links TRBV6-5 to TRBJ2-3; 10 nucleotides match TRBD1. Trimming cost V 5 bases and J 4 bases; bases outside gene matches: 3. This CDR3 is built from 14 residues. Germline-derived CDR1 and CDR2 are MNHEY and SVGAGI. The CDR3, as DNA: TGTGCCAGCAGTGAAGGGACAGGGGCAGATACGCAGTATTTT. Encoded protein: CASSEGTGADTQYF.

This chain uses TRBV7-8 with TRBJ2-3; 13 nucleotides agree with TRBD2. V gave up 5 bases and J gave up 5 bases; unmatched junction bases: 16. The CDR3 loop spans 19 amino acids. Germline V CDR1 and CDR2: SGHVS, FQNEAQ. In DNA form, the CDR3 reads TGTGCCAGCAGCCACCCTCAAGGGACTAGCGGGATGGTAGGAGATACGCAGTATTTT. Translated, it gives CASSHPQGTSGMVGDTQYF.

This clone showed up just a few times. For the CDR3, the DNA is TGTGCCAGCAGTACAACGGGACTGAAGAACACTGAAGCTTTCTTT. Residues: CASSTTGLKNTEAFF. This chain connects TRBV6-5 to TRBJ1-1; maybe TRBD1 (5 bases). This CDR3 is built from 15 residues. The V gene lost 5 bases and the J gene lost 1 base, with 14 bases spanning the gap. CDR1 is MNHEY, CDR2 SVGAGI, per germline.

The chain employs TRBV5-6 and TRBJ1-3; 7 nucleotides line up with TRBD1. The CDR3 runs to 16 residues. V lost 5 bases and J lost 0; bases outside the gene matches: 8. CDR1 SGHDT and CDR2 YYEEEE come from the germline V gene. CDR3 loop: CASRSGTAYSGNTIYF. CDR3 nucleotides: TGTGCCAGCAGGTCCGGGACAGCCTACTCTGGAAACACCATATATTTT.

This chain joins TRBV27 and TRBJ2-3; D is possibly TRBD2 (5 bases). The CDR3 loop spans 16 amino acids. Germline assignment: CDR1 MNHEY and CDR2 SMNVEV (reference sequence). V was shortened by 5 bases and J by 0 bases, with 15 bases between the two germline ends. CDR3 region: CASSPRGRSSTDTQYF. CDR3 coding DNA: TGTGCCAGCAGTCCCAGAGGGCGGTCTAGCACAGATACGCAGTATTTT.

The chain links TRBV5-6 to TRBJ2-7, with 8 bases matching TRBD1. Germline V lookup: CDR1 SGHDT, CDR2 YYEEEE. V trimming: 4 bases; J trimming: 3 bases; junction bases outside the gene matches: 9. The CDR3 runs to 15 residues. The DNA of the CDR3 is TGTGCCAGCAGCACCTACGGACAGGGCCTCTACGAGCAGTACTTC. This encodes CASSTYGQGLYEQYF. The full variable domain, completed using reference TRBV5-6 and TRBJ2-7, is DAGVTQSPTHLIKTRGQQVTLRCSPKSGHDTVSWYQQALGQGPQFIFQYYEEEERQRGNFPDRFSGHQFPNYSSELNVNALLLGDSALYLCASSTYGQGLYEQYFGPGTRLTVT.